This is a list of T cell receptor beta chains from one sample in a study of cytomegalovirus exposure and HLA in healthy donors. Measured with immunoSEQ multiplex PCR; TCRdb has only the in-frame clones, and not every one. This sample has about 150,000 clones, with more than 75% found just once. Sequenced: PBMCs. These receptors were obtained from a man between 18 and 29 years old in good health and CMV-seronegative. CDR3s include the opening cysteine and the closing phenylalanine or tryptophan. The D gene is left open where the match is weak. Not every row has a clone size; where given, it reads once, few, many or a size class.

V gene	D gene	J gene	clone size	CDR3 DNA	CDR3 protein
TRBV7-6	TRBD1	TRBJ2-5	.	TGTGCCAGCAGCCCGACAGGGTTAGGAGAGACCCAGTACTTC	CASSPTGLGETQYF
TRBV2	.	TRBJ1-1	.	TGTGCCAGCAGTGAAAGGGATGCGGGGGGCTGGGGTATGAACACTGAAGCTTTCTTT	CASSERDAGGWGMNTEAFF
TRBV28	.	TRBJ2-7	.	TGTGCCAGCATCCATAGCGGCTCCTACGAGCAGTACTTC	CASIHSGSYEQYF
TRBV29-1	.	TRBJ2-2	.	TGCAGCGTTGAAGTCGGCAGGACCGGGGAGCTGTTTTTT	CSVEVGRTGELFF
TRBV19	.	TRBJ1-2	few	TGTGCCAGTAGTGCACAGGGACACTATGGCTACACCTTC	CASSAQGHYGYTF
TRBV7-2	TRBD1	TRBJ2-1	.	TGTGCCAGCAGCTTAGGTCGTACAGGGGGCGGCGATGAGCAGTTCTTC	CASSLGRTGGGDEQFF
TRBV7-7	TRBD2	TRBJ2-5	.	TGTGCTAGCAGCGGGGGACTAGCGGGGGGGCGAGAGACCCAGTACTTC	CASSGGLAGGRETQYF
TRBV6-5	TRBD2	TRBJ2-1	once	TGTGCCAGCAGTTACTCAACTAGCGGCCAATACAATGAGCAGTTCTTC	CASSYSTSGQYNEQFF
TRBV6-6	.	TRBJ2-1	.	TGTGCCAGCTCGTGGAGCTCCTACAATGAGCAGTTCTTC	CASSWSSYNEQFF
TRBV18	.	TRBJ1-3	.	TGTGCCAGCTCACCAGGGGGGACTGGAAACACCATATATTTT	CASSPGGTGNTIYF
TRBV4-3	TRBD1	TRBJ2-7	.	TGCGCCAGCAGCCAAGTGAGACAGGGGGAAACCTACGAGCAGTACTTC	CASSQVRQGETYEQYF
TRBV28	TRBD2	TRBJ2-3	.	TGTGCCAGCAGTTTGCGAACCGTAGCGGGAGCGGGTGATACGCAGTATTTT	CASSLRTVAGAGDTQYF
TRBV19	TRBD2	TRBJ2-7	.	TGTGCCAGTAGTATAACCTTAGGGACTAGCGCCTACGAGCAGTACTTC	CASSITLGTSAYEQYF
TRBV5-6	.	TRBJ1-1	.	TGTGCCAGCAGCTTGGTCCTCCCGACCCGGAGGGCTTTCTTT	CASSLVLPTRRAFF
TRBV30	.	TRBJ2-1	.	TGTGCCTGGGCGACTCAGGGACTCTCCTACAATGAGCAGTTCTTC	CAWATQGLSYNEQFF
TRBV27	.	TRBJ2-3	.	TGTGCCAGCAGTTACCAGGCCGTCGCGGATACGCAGTATTTT	CASSYQAVADTQYF
TRBV2	.	TRBJ1-4	once	TGTGCCAGCAGTGTATCCCCGGGGGGAATGTCTAATGAAAAACTGTTTTTT	CASSVSPGGMSNEKLFF
TRBV10-3	.	TRBJ1-1	.	TGTGCCATCAGTGAGGCATACATGAACACTGAAGCTTTCTTT	CAISEAYMNTEAFF
TRBV19	TRBD1	TRBJ1-4	.	TGTGCCAGTATTGACAGGGGAGGTTCAACTAATGAAAAACTGTTTTTT	CASIDRGGSTNEKLFF
TRBV4-1	.	TRBJ2-7	.	TGCGCCAGCAGGCGCGCTGAAGCGGAACCGTTCAACGAGCAGTACTTC	CASRRAEAEPFNEQYF
TRBV28	.	TRBJ1-1	.	TGTGCCAGCAGTTTATTCAGGGATGCGGCTTTCTTT	CASSLFRDAAFF
TRBV6-1	TRBD2	TRBJ2-1	.	TGTGCCAGCAGTGAAGCCCCGGGGGGAGTGCATGAGCAGTTCTTC	CASSEAPGGVHEQFF
TRBV5-8	TRBD1	TRBJ2-2	.	TGTGCCAGCAGCAGGGACAGTAACACCGGGGAGCTGTTTTTT	CASSRDSNTGELFF